This TCR beta chain derives from a study of vaccination and CD4 T cells after COVID-19 (dated 2022 in TCRdb). About the full investigation: Every convalescent patient had a positive nasal swab PCR test for SARS-CoV-2, with mild disease in nine patients and severe disease in one. In the convalescent cohort there were six males and four females, among whom were two Hispanic individuals, seven Caucasians, two Asians and one multiracial person. Two doses of either the Pfizer-BioNTech BNT162b2 vaccine (n=8) or the Moderna mRNA-1273 vaccine (n=2) were administered to participants. Post-COVID blood samples from convalescent patients were collected a median of about 110 days after diagnosis, with a range of 35 to 161 days. Post-vaccine blood samples were taken a median of roughly 75 days after the second vaccine dose, with a range of roughly 14 to 250 days. Overlapping spike peptide pools from SARS-CoV-2 and from the common cold coronaviruses HCoV-NL63, HCoV-OC43 and HCoV-229E were used as culture stimuli. Control cultures used a CEFX viral epitope pool as positive control, an HIV-1 Nef peptide pool as negative control, or no peptide. In more than eight COVID-19 convalescent patients and a handful of infection-naive healthy vaccine recipients, researchers compared the spike-specific CD4+ TCR repertoire from before mRNA vaccination with the repertoire from after. Study-wide findings and limitations: The number of convalescent patients in the study was relatively small, and the study did not examine early timepoints following natural infection. Among the post-vaccine SARS-CoV-2-reactive clones in convalescent patients, a median about 87% showed up only after vaccination, which suggests vaccine-specific priming. Although the median number of SARS-CoV-2-reactive clonotypes went up from around 19 after infection to 38 after vaccination, the increase was not significant. In convalescent patients, nearly all vaccine-specific clones (304 of 307) were found to be mono-reactive for SARS-CoV-2 spike rather than cross-reactive with common cold coronaviruses.

Libraries were prepared through PCR. At the Johns Hopkins FTIC core, DNA from the cultured CD4+ T cells underwent TCR sequencing with the Oncomine TCR Beta short-read assay. The QIAamp micro DNA kit was used to extract genomic DNA from the cultured CD4+ T cells. The Oncomine TCR Beta libraries from cultured CD4+ T cells were pooled using unique dual indexes and then sequenced on an Illumina iSeq 100. In the source study's methods: Non-productive sequences were removed, and CDR3s not starting with C, not ending with F or W, or shorter than 7 amino acids were discarded. Antigen-specific clonotypes were identified with the MANAFEST web application by comparing peptide-stimulated wells with reference and other culture wells. An FDR below 0.05, an odds ratio above 5, and a productive frequency above 0.1% in at least two of three replicate wells were required for clones to be considered positive. Cross-reactive clonotypes were defined as significantly expanded in both SARS-CoV-2 spike wells and at least one common cold coronavirus spike condition. Similarity between CDR3 sequences was evaluated in R version 3.6.1 using Levenshtein distances (stringdist) and unrooted phylogenetic trees (ape). TCRdb's own reprocessing of the public reads used fastp at Q25 and MiXCR and kept productive beta chains. Duplicate CDR3 protein sequences are folded into a single record with the most common DNA and genes. TCRdb's processing, not the study's, gives the V and J calls here. The sample table shows approximately 21,000 distinct CDR3 sequences, and 35% to 50% are seen once. Jointly, the top ten make up around 8.5% of the sample.

The CDR1 and CDR2 encoded by the germline V gene are SQVTM and ANQGSEA. The CDR3 covers 16 residues, taking in both the cysteine and the phenylalanine. Only CDR3 DNA remains: 48 bases, in frame from the first base. Relative to germline, V is missing 6 bases and J is missing 3 bases, with 11 bases of the junction outside any gene match. What the treatment or condition label conveys for this sample: roughly 11-day PBMC culture with coronavirus spike peptide pools or control peptides (ViraFEST assay). The ViraFEST assay, used in the study, expanded antigen-specific T cells with peptide pools and then identified the expanded clonotypes through TCR sequencing. The convalescent patients' positive SARS-CoV-2 PCR tests fell between March and December 2020, which was before the Alpha, Beta and Delta variants emerged in the United States. Each well held roughly 2 million PBMCs cultured in IMDM containing around 5% human AB serum and 9 to 10 IU/ml IL-2, with 7.5 to 10 ug/ml peptide pools added. On days 3 and 7, half of the culture medium was replaced with fresh IL-2-containing medium. Once the cells had been in culture for around 10 days, the EasySep CD4+ T cell isolation kit was used to isolate CD4+ T cells by negative selection. Ficoll-Paque Plus gradient centrifugation was used to isolate PBMCs from whole blood, and the isolated PBMCs were then either used fresh or cryopreserved at -140C. Culture conditions were generally each tested in triplicate wells.

About this clonotype itself: Its antigen is currently not known. No base qualities exist here, and no much larger clone lies one base off it.

The V gene is TRBV29-1 and the J gene is TRBJ2-7; the junction holds 13 bases that match TRBD2. This TCR was sampled from a human donor who had recovered from COVID-19. Here the sequenced sample was CD4+ T cells from blood, cultured in vitro, taken after SARS-CoV-2 vaccination. The CDR3 region: CSVGLAGSYQRYEQYF. The bases read TGCAGCGTGGGACTAGCGGGATCCTACCAACGCTACGAGCAGTACTTC.